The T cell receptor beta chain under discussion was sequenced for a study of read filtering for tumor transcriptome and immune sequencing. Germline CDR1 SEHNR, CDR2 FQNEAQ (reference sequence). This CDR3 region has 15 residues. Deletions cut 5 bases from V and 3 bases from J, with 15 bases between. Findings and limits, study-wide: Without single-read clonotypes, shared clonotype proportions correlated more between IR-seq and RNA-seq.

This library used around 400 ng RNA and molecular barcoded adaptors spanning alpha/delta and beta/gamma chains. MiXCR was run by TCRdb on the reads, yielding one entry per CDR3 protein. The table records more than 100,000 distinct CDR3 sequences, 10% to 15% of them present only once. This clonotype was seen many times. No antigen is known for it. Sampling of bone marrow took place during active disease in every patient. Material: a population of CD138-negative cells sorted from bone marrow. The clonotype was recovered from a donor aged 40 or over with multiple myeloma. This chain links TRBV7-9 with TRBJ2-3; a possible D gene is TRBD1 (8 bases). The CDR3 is CASSLQGGITDTQYF. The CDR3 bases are TGTGCCAGCAGCCTACAGGGGGGGATTACAGATACGCAGTATTTT.